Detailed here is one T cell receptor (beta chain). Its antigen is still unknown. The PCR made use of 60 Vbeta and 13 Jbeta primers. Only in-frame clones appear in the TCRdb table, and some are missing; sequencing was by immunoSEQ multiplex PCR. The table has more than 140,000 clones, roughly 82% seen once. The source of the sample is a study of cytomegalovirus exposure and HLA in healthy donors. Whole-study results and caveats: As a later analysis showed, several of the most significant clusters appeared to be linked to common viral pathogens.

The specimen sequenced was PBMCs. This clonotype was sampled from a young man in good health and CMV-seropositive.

For the CDR3, the DNA is TGTGCCAGCAGTTCATTGTACACTGAAGCTTTCTTT. Its translation: CASSSLYTEAFF. The gene calls are TRBV11-3 and TRBJ1-1; no definite D call. CDR1 and CDR2 (germline): SGHNT, YENEEA. V dropped 6 bases and J dropped 3 bases, with 8 bases sitting between them. The CDR3 sequence is 12 residues long.